This T cell receptor (beta chain) is drawn from a study of CD8 T cells in ankylosing spondylitis. Study-level findings and limits: CD8+ disease-linked clones were present at relatively low frequencies in blood. Significantly higher representation of disease-linked clones was reported for matched ankylosing spondylitis synovial fluid.

There are many counts of this clonotype. Antigen unknown. V was trimmed by 8 bases and J by 1 base, leaving 12 bases between them. The germline V gene encodes CDR1 MNHNS and CDR2 SASEGT. The length of the CDR3 is 14 residues. TCRdb independently ran MiXCR on the 5' RACE reads; one entry per CDR3 protein. The sample contains about 130,000 distinct CDR3 sequences, 9.3% of which appear only once. The chain has TRBV6-1 and TRBJ2-1; D unresolved. The TCR was taken from a male donor with ankylosing spondylitis or in good health (not recorded which). Source material: blood, either unsorted or a sorted T cell fraction (not recorded which). CDR3 DNA: TGTGCCAGCTCACAAGACGGGTCCTACAATGAGCAGTTCTTC. Translated, it gives CASSQDGSYNEQFF.